Here is one T cell receptor (beta chain) with its context. The source of the sample is a study of T cells in localized non-small cell lung cancer. The table came from immunoSEQ multiplex PCR; TCRdb's copy has only in-frame clones and leaves some out. Of tens of thousands of clones listed, about 86% are singletons. Looked up from germline, CDR1 is LNHDA and CDR2 is SQIVND (reference sequence). This CDR3 has 15 amino acids. V was clipped by 5 bases and J by 5 bases; unmatched bases: 9. The input for sequencing was peripheral blood, taken before any cancer treatment. This chain links TRBV19 with TRBJ2-3, with TRBD1 matching 8 bases. This sequence originates from a woman between 18 and 50 years old with stage III lung adenocarcinoma. The CDR3: CASSPPGGGKDTQYF. DNA of the CDR3: TGTGCCAGTAGTCCTCCAGGGGGCGGAAAAGATACGCAGTATTTT.